This TCR beta chain was documented in a study of blood T cell repertoires in COVID-19. Study-level background: Donors in the United States, Italy and Spain gave samples during acute or convalescent COVID-19.

Trimming cost V 3 bases and J 0 bases, with 19 bases left between them. The CDR3 is made up of 18 amino acids. Germline V gene lookup returns CDR1 KGHSH and CDR2 LQKENI. This table comes from immunoSEQ multiplex PCR, and its TCRdb copy is limited to in-frame clones, with some not included. The table includes 150,000 to 200,000 clones, 70% to 90% detected once. In terms of age and location, participants ranged from roughly 18 to 100 years and lived in about 25 US areas. Cohorts were determined from participant-reported clinical history. V and J are TRBV18 and TRBJ2-3, with a tentative D call TRBD2 (6 bases). The sample taken for sequencing was PBMCs or T cells enriched from blood (not recorded which). This clonotype was obtained from a man aged 40-55 years who had recovered from COVID-19. For the CDR3, the DNA is TGTGCCAGCTCACCTTACAAACTTAGCGGACTTAGCACAGATACGCAGTATTTT. This translates into CASSPYKLSGLSTDTQYF.